Listed here are 23 T cell receptor beta chains from one sample, sequenced in a study of breast tumors, draining lymph nodes, adjacent tissues. TCRdb ran MiXCR on the multiplex PCR reads and lists one entry per CDR3 protein. The sample includes roughly 70,000 distinct CDR3 sequences, approximately 40% of them seen just once. The source material was breast tumor tissue. These receptors all come from a female donor with breast cancer. Some clones in this sample may be carry-over from other donors' samples.

This sequence joins TRBV15 and TRBJ1-6, with 10 positions matching TRBD1. The CDR3 totals 15 residues. The junction had 7 bases not matched to a gene; V was cut back by 4 bases and J by 10 bases. Germline loops: CDR1 LNHNV, CDR2 YYDKDF (reference sequence). In nucleotides, the CDR3 is TGTGCCACCAGCAAAGATTGGGACAGGGGATCACCCCTCCACTTT. Translation gives CATSKDWDRGSPLHF.

Only one count was recorded for this clonotype. This sequence joins TRBV7-6 and TRBJ1-2; D remains ambiguous. Looked up from germline, CDR1 is SGHVS and CDR2 is FNYEAQ. Trimming removed 5 bases from V and 4 bases from J, with 14 bases in between. The CDR3 loop spans 14 amino acids. The CDR3 sequence: CASSPGVGAYGYTF. CDR3 coding DNA: TGTGCCAGCAGCCCCGGGGTAGGTGCCTATGGCTACACCTTC.

This clonotype has more than one count but fewer than ten. A read error may explain this, as a much larger clone is one base away. The J gene is TRBJ1-3, the V gene TRBV5-4; maybe TRBD1 (5 bases). This CDR3 is built from 13 residues. Trimming removed 3 bases at V and 8 bases at J, with 12 bases between. The germline CDR1 and CDR2 sequences are SGHNT and YYREEE (reference sequence). The CDR3 is CASSWEGRDTIYF. The CDR3 DNA reads as TGTGCCAGCAGCTGGGAGGGGAGAGACACCATATATTTT. The full variable domain, in which reference TRBV5-4 and TRBJ1-3 provide the parts outside the CDR3, is ETGVTQSPTHLIKTRGQQVTLRCSSQSGHNTVSWYQQALGQGPQFIFQYYREEENGRGNFPPRFSGLQFPNYSSELNVNALELDDSALYLCASSWEGRDTIYFGEGSWLTVV.

This clonotype was picked up a small number of times. A much larger clone sits a single nucleotide away, making a read error possible. The chain couples TRBV20-1 to TRBJ1-2; 8 positions agree with TRBD1. Looked up from germline, CDR1 is DFQATT and CDR2 is SNEGSKA (reference sequence). The CDR3 runs to 15 residues. CDR3 sequence reads: CSGAGIQGGAYGYTF. Written as DNA, the CDR3 is TGCAGCGGAGCGGGTATACAGGGGGGAGCCTATGGCTACACCTTC.

This clonotype was observed at least ten times. The genes are TRBV5-6 and TRBJ1-2, with 10 bases fitting TRBD1. The CDR3 spans 14 residues. V shed 3 bases and J 7 bases; nucleotides not matched to a gene: 6. Germline V gene lookup returns CDR1 SGHDT and CDR2 YYEEEE. CDR3 sequence: CASSWDRGTAGYTF. DNA of the CDR3: TGTGCCAGCAGCTGGGACAGGGGCACCGCTGGCTACACCTTC. Full variable domain (missing parts from reference TRBV5-6 and TRBJ1-2): DAGVTQSPTHLIKTRGQQVTLRCSPKSGHDTVSWYQQALGQGPQFIFQYYEEEERQRGNFPDRFSGHQFPNYSSELNVNALLLGDSALYLCASSWDRGTAGYTFGSGTRLTVV.

The V and J genes are TRBV19 and TRBJ2-5, with D perhaps assigned TRBD1 or TRBD2 (5 bases each). V was clipped by 4 bases and J by 9 bases, with 9 bases between them. CDR3 length equals 11 residues. CDR1 is LNHDA and CDR2 is SQIVND in the germline V gene (reference sequence). CDR3 sequence (DNA): TGTGCCAGTAGTAGGGTGGGGGCCCAGTACTTC. Its translation is CASSRVGAQYF. Drawing the rest from reference TRBV19 and TRBJ2-5, the complete variable domain is DGGITQSPKYLFRKEGQNVTLSCEQNLNHDAMYWYRQDPGQGLRLIYYSQIVNDFQKGDIAEGYSVSREKKESFPLTVTSAQKNPTAFYLCASSRVGAQYFGPGTRLLVL.

This chain uses TRBV5-1 with TRBJ1-6; D remains ambiguous. The V end lost 3 bases, the J end lost 6 bases, and 16 bases lay between the germline ends. Germline loops: CDR1 SGHRS, CDR2 YFSETQ. This CDR3 region has 16 residues. DNA for the CDR3: TGCGCCAGCAGCTCTTTGAATACTGGGGTTAATTCACCCCTCCACTTT. Translating it yields CASSSLNTGVNSPLHF. The variable domain in full, with the rest retrieved from reference TRBV5-1 and TRBJ1-6, is KAGVTQTPRYLIKTRGQQVTLSCSPISGHRSVSWYQQTPGQGLQFLFEYFSETQRNKGNFPGRFSGRQFSNSRSEMNVSTLELGDSALYLCASSSLNTGVNSPLHFGNGTRLTVT.

The table lists this clonotype with many counts. The V and J genes are TRBV20-1 and TRBJ2-1, with 14 nucleotides matching TRBD2. This CDR3 comprises 18 residues. V dropped 3 bases and J dropped 6; count of bases not matched to a gene: 13. Germline CDR1 reads DFQATT; CDR2 reads SNEGSKA (reference sequence). CDR3 nucleotides: TGCAGTGCTAGTGGCGTCCGTGGTGGACTAGCGGGGGGCAATGAGCAGTTCTTC. The encoded protein is CSASGVRGGLAGGNEQFF.

This clonotype was picked up many times. The rearrangement joins TRBV10-2 to TRBJ2-7; 7 positions agree with TRBD1. With 3 bases clipped from V and 2 bases from J, the junction kept 1 base outside the gene matches. Germline V gene sequence: CDR1 WSHSY, CDR2 SAAADI. The CDR3 runs to 13 residues. The CDR3 here is CASSEGTAYEQYF. CDR3 DNA: TGCGCCAGCAGTGAAGGGACAGCCTACGAGCAGTACTTC.

This clonotype was counted ten times or more. The chain carries TRBV20-1 and TRBJ1-5, with 9 bases that match TRBD1. CDR3 length equals 17 residues. Trimming at V came to 5 bases and at J to 1 base, leaving 12 bases not matched to a gene. In germline, CDR1 is DFQATT, CDR2 SNEGSKA (reference sequence). The CDR3 DNA follows: TGCAGTGCTTTCCGGACAGGGGTGTGGGGGAGCAATCAGCCCCAGCATTTT. Translating it yields CSAFRTGVWGSNQPQHF.

As concerns this clonotype: The conserved final phenylalanine or tryptophan is absent from the CDR3, which likely points to a read error. The chain combines TRBV5-5 with TRBJ1-2; D gene uncertain. The CDR3 sequence is 15 residues long. The germline gives CDR1 SGHKS, CDR2 YYEKEE (reference sequence). CDR3 amino acids: CASSPMGQNNYGYTS. The CDR3 nucleotides are TGTGCTAGCTCACCAATGGGCCAGAACAACTATGGCTACACCTCC.

This clonotype was seen just once. The chain recombines TRBV10-3 with TRBJ2-2; 9 bases are shared with TRBD1. CDR3 length equals 16 residues. Germline loops: CDR1 ENHRY, CDR2 SYGVKD. V lost 5 bases and J lost 1; bases outside the gene matches: 5. CDR3 region: CAISPTGGMNTGELFF. As DNA, the CDR3 is TGTGCCATCAGTCCAACAGGGGGCATGAACACCGGGGAGCTGTTTTTT.

This clonotype was counted between two and nine times. This chain joins TRBV24-1 and TRBJ1-1; tentative D call: TRBD1 (5 bases). Trimming shortened V by 8 bases and J by 1 base, and 25 bases separated the two germline ends. CDR1 is KGHDR and CDR2 is SFDVKD in the germline V gene. The CDR3 spans 18 residues. In DNA, the CDR3 is TGTGCCACCATCCGGCCTGATGGGTCGGGTAGGGGGAACACTGAAGCTTTCTTT. Protein sequence: CATIRPDGSGRGNTEAFF.

The chain couples TRBV7-8 to TRBJ1-1, with 9 bases matching TRBD1. CDR1 is SGHVS and CDR2 is FQNEAQ in the germline V gene. There are 15 residues in the CDR3. V dropped 4 bases and J dropped 4; count of bases not matched to a gene: 7. This CDR3 is CASSSSRDRVTEAFF. In DNA, the CDR3 is TGTGCCAGCAGCTCGAGCCGGGACAGGGTCACTGAAGCTTTCTTT.

For this clonotype: At one boundary the junction diverges from the germline segment, which might be a read error. J is TRBJ2-7 and V is TRBV19; 7 bases map to TRBD1. The CDR3 has 15 amino acids. Germline values: CDR1 LNHDA, CDR2 SQIVND (reference sequence). The DNA for the CDR3 is TGTGCCAGAAGTATATTACTGGGACAGAGATACGAGCAATACTTC. Protein: CARSILLGQRYEQYF.

This clonotype was detected many times. The V and J genes are TRBV7-9 and TRBJ1-2; no clear D. The CDR3 has 16 amino acids. The V gene lost 2 bases and the J gene lost 2 bases, with 15 bases spanning the gap. Germline-derived CDR1 and CDR2 are SEHNR and FQNEAQ (reference sequence). CDR3 nucleotides: TGTGCCAGCAGCTTACCTCAACACGGTTACAACTATGGCTACACCTTC. It encodes CASSLPQHGYNYGYTF. The full variable domain, rest sourced from reference TRBV7-9 and TRBJ1-2, is DTGVSQNPRHKITKRGQNVTFRCDPISEHNRLYWYRQTLGQGPEFLTYFQNEAQLEKSRLLSDRFSAERPKGSFSTLEIQRTEQGDSAMYLCASSLPQHGYNYGYTFGSGTRLTVV.

This clonotype was counted ten times or more. A read error may produce the germline difference seen at one junction end. J is TRBJ2-7 and V is TRBV2, with D uncertain. The CDR3 loop spans 13 amino acids. Germline V gives CDR1 SNHLY, CDR2 FYNNEI. CDR3 nucleotide sequence: TGTGCCAGCAGTGAAGCGCCCCCGGCGCCAGAGAGGTTC. Its protein product is CASSEAPPAPERF.

This clonotype was observed at least ten times. The rearrangement links TRBV2 to TRBJ2-2; D is ambiguous. The V end lost 6 bases, the J end lost 2 bases, and 13 bases lay between the germline ends. The CDR3 is 15 amino acids. Per the germline V gene, CDR1 is SNHLY and CDR2 is FYNNEI. The CDR3 nucleotides are TGTGCCAGCAGCGCCTACGGGCCAAACACCGGGGAGCTGTTTTTT. As protein: CASSAYGPNTGELFF.

Note on this clonotype: Given a much more abundant clone one base away, this may be a read error. The genes are TRBV6-1 and TRBJ2-5; D may match TRBD1 or TRBD2 (5 bases each). In germline, CDR1 is MNHNS, CDR2 SASEGT. The CDR3 sequence is 18 residues long. Here the CDR3 reads CASSQARWKRDVGETQYF. The CDR3 bases are TGTGCCAGCAGTCAAGCGAGGTGGAAAAGGGACGTTGGGGAGACCCAGTACTTC.

Comments on this clonotype: No conserved phenylalanine or tryptophan is present at the end of the CDR3, so a read error is the likely explanation. The chain combines TRBV7-8 with TRBJ2-1; no firm D call. The germline gives CDR1 SGHVS, CDR2 FQNEAQ. CDR3 length: 15 amino acids. V lost 1 base, J lost 1 base, and 8 bases lay in between. The CDR3 loop is CASSLDVGSYNEQFR. The CDR3 nucleotides are TGTGCCAGCAGCTTAGATGTGGGATCCTACAATGAGCAGTTCAGA.

In the case of this clonotype: One end of the junction varies from germline; a read error may be responsible. This chain connects TRBV27 to TRBJ2-3; tentatively, D is TRBD1 or TRBD2 (5 bases each). Germline V lookup: CDR1 MNHEY, CDR2 SMNVEV (reference sequence). This CDR3 spans 14 amino acids. The DNA of the CDR3 is TGTGCCCGCAGACGACAGAGGGGCGCAGATACGCAGTATTTT. Translating gives CARRRQRGADTQYF.

This clonotype was counted between two and nine times. This chain joins TRBV11-2 and TRBJ2-7, with TRBD1 as a possible D gene (6 bases). Germline lookup yields CDR1 SGHAT and CDR2 FQNNGV. V shed 5 bases and J shed 1 base, with 18 bases lying between them. The CDR3 is 16 residues long. CDR3 DNA sequence: TGTGCCAGCAGCCGCAGGGGTACTACCACGTCCTACGAGCAGTACTTC. Amino acids: CASSRRGTTTSYEQYF.

This clonotype was recorded many times. The V call is TRBV20-1, the J call TRBJ1-2, with D hard to call. Trimming left V 3 bases short and J 8 bases short, with 10 bases between. Germline V gene lookup returns CDR1 DFQATT and CDR2 SNEGSKA (reference sequence). This CDR3 spans 11 amino acids. The CDR3 DNA sequence: TGCAGTGCTAGGCGGTATGTGGGCTACACCTTC. Its protein is CSARRYVGYTF.